This T cell receptor (beta chain) is drawn from a study of blood T cells in healthy people across ages. At the level of the study: Template switching captured about one barcoded beta molecule per two T cells.

Primed by a sample-barcoded 5' primer and a J-beta primer mix, a second PCR proceeded for about 6 to 11 cycles. CDR3-containing paired-end reads numbered at least 3 million in each sample. TCRdb redid the calling of the 5' RACE reads with MiXCR, one entry per CDR3 protein. The sample has 1,800,000 or so distinct CDR3 sequences, 35% to 50% seen once. Collection of 8.5 to 10 milliliters of peripheral blood was performed for each donor. From germline, CDR1 is MDHEN and CDR2 SYDVKM. The CDR3 totals 16 residues. The V and J ends lost 6 bases and 4 bases, in that order; junction bases with no gene match: 13.

The receptor was derived from a human donor in good health. The chain joins TRBV28 to TRBJ1-1; 8 bases line up with TRBD1. The sequenced material came from blood. The CDR3 loop reads CASSEGQAKGGTEAFF. Here the CDR3 DNA reads TGTGCCAGCAGCGAGGGACAGGCGAAAGGGGGCACTGAAGCTTTCTTT.